This is a list of T cell receptor beta chains from one sample in a study of T cell changes during pregnancy in multiple sclerosis. The method was immunoSEQ multiplex PCR; TCRdb's version includes in-frame clones alone and lacks a portion of them. The repertoire has more than 85,000 clones, 85% to 95% of them found once; the top ten carry around 1.2%. The sequences come from peripheral blood, collected in the second trimester of pregnancy. The receptors stem from a female donor with multiple sclerosis, enrolled in a pregnancy study. Each CDR3 is given with its conserved first and last residue. A D gene is named only where the DNA matches it firmly. Clone size is given for some rows only: seen once, a few or many times, or a class if the clone is expanded.

-	-	TRBV19	TRBJ1-1	CASSPRIDRMNTEAFF	TGTGCCAGTAGTCCGCGCATCGACAGGATGAACACTGAAGCTTTCTTT
-	-	TRBV9	TRBJ1-2	CASSARDTVYGYTF	TGTGCCAGCAGCGCCCGGGACACTGTCTATGGCTACACCTTC
-	TRBD1	TRBV5-1	TRBJ1-2	CASSLAGQGASGYTF	TGCGCCAGCAGCTTGGCAGGACAGGGGGCCTCTGGCTACACCTTC
once	-	TRBV2	TRBJ2-1	CASRLVGNEQFF	TGTGCCAGCAGGCTAGTGGGCAATGAGCAGTTCTTC
-	-	TRBV6-1	TRBJ2-3	CASSRDFPTDTQYF	TGTGCCAGCAGTCGGGACTTTCCCACAGATACGCAGTATTTT
few	-	TRBV4-2	TRBJ1-1	CASSQETRSTEAFF	TGTGCCAGCAGCCAAGAGACGAGGAGCACTGAAGCTTTCTTT
-	TRBD2	TRBV9	TRBJ2-2	CASSVGSGLNTGELFF	TGTGCCAGCAGCGTAGGTAGCGGGCTGAACACCGGGGAGCTGTTTTTT
-	TRBD1	TRBV7-9	TRBJ2-7	CASSESGTGDYEQYF	TGTGCCAGCAGCGAATCCGGGACAGGGGATTACGAGCAGTACTTC
once	-	TRBV7-2	TRBJ1-5	CASSLDSNGNQPQHF	TGTGCCAGCAGCTTAGACAGTAATGGCAATCAGCCCCAGCATTTT
-	-	TRBV10-3	TRBJ2-1	CAINLQGAENEQFF	TGTGCCATCAACCTACAGGGAGCGGAGAATGAGCAGTTCTTC
-	-	TRBV5-1	TRBJ1-2	CASSRIQGYYGYTF	TGCGCCAGCAGCCGGATACAGGGATACTATGGCTACACCTTC
-	-	TRBV7-8	TRBJ2-5	CASGIGAAETQYF	TGTGCCAGCGGCATTGGGGCAGCAGAGACCCAGTACTTC
-	TRBD2	TRBV7-9	TRBJ2-2	CASRPITGTSGNGPGELFF	TGTGCCAGCAGACCCATAACCGGGACTAGCGGGAACGGCCCCGGGGAGCTGTTTTTT
-	-	TRBV7-2	TRBJ1-2	CASSRGGGYGYTF	TGTGCCAGCAGCCGGGGGGGCGGCTATGGCTACACCTTC
-	TRBD1	TRBV9	TRBJ2-1	CASSVVGGGYFANEQFF	TGTGCCAGCAGCGTAGTAGGGGGCGGGTACTTTGCCAATGAGCAGTTCTTC
-	-	TRBV7-3	TRBJ2-5	CASSSSGTSGRETQYF	TGTGCCAGCAGCTCGTCCGGGACCAGCGGGCGGGAGACCCAGTACTTC
-	-	TRBV7-3	TRBJ2-7	CASSLTTGHEQYF	TGTGCCAGCAGCTTGACCACAGGGCACGAGCAGTACTTC
-	TRBD1	TRBV29-1	TRBJ1-4	CSASSTGRGEKLFF	TGCAGCGCGTCCTCGACAGGGCGGGGTGAAAAACTGTTTTTT
-	-	TRBV7-2	TRBJ1-2	CASSLQSGGLPHYGYTF	TGTGCCAGCAGCTTACAGTCAGGTGGACTTCCTCACTATGGCTACACCTTC
-	-	TRBV27	TRBJ1-1	CASTHGRNTEAFF	TGTGCCAGCACCCACGGTAGGAACACTGAAGCTTTCTTT
-	-	TRBV9	TRBJ1-2	CASQVGLSPTRDGYTF	TGTGCCAGCCAAGTGGGTCTTTCTCCAACCCGGGATGGCTACACCTTC
-	TRBD2	TRBV10-3	TRBJ2-1	CAINGLAGGYNEQFF	TGTGCCATCAACGGACTAGCGGGAGGGTACAATGAGCAGTTCTTC
-	-	TRBV29-1	TRBJ2-2	CSVKGGTPNTGELFF	TGCAGCGTAAAGGGGGGGACACCGAACACCGGGGAGCTGTTTTTT
-	-	TRBV9	TRBJ2-7	CASSVGEGDYEQYF	TGTGCCAGCAGCGTAGGTGAAGGGGACTACGAGCAGTACTTC
-	TRBD2	TRBV9	TRBJ2-1	CASSLRAGASSYNEQFF	TGTGCCAGCAGCTTGAGGGCGGGAGCCAGCTCCTACAATGAGCAGTTCTTC
-	-	TRBV5-6	TRBJ1-2	CASSLVSRRGAYGYTF	TGTGCCAGCAGCTTGGTGTCCAGGCGTGGTGCCTATGGCTACACCTTC
-	TRBD1	TRBV2	TRBJ2-3	CASSEQGVRTDTQYF	TGTGCCAGCAGTGAACAGGGGGTTCGCACAGATACGCAGTATTTT
once	TRBD1	TRBV5-6	TRBJ1-2	CASSSGQGASDGYTF	TGTGCCAGCAGCTCCGGACAGGGAGCTTCTGATGGCTACACCTTC
-	TRBD2	TRBV5-5	TRBJ2-1	CASSLRAAGGNEQFF	TGTGCCAGCAGCTTGCGGGCAGCGGGAGGGAATGAGCAGTTCTTC
-	TRBD2	TRBV28	TRBJ2-2	CASSNRLASNTGELFF	TGTGCCAGCAGCAATCGACTAGCCTCGAACACCGGGGAGCTGTTTTTT
once	TRBD2	TRBV7-2	TRBJ2-2	CASRRTSGTDGELFF	TGTGCCAGCAGACGGACTAGCGGGACGGACGGGGAGCTGTTTTTT
-	-	TRBV7-9	TRBJ1-1	CASSLAREVSEAFF	TGTGCCAGCAGCTTAGCCAGGGAGGTCTCTGAAGCTTTCTTT
-	TRBD1	TRBV6-1	TRBJ2-7	CASSVRDRDRYEQYF	TGTGCCAGCAGTGTCCGGGACAGGGATCGCTACGAGCAGTACTTC
few	-	TRBV20-1	TRBJ2-7	CSARQGHRQYF	TGCAGTGCTAGACAGGGTCACAGGCAGTACTTC
-	-	TRBV2	TRBJ1-1	CASSSSLNTEAFF	TGTGCCAGCAGTTCGTCCCTGAACACTGAAGCTTTCTTT
-	TRBD1	TRBV19	TRBJ1-3	CASSPDRGPGNTIYF	TGTGCCAGTAGTCCCGACAGGGGCCCTGGAAACACCATATATTTT
-	-	TRBV5-6	TRBJ2-3	CASTVSTDTQYF	TGTGCCAGCACTGTAAGCACAGATACGCAGTATTTT
once	TRBD1	TRBV9	TRBJ2-3	CASSVEATGTRRF	TGTGCCAGCAGCGTAGAAGCGACAGGGACGCGCCGTTTT
once	-	TRBV28	TRBJ1-1	CASSPEDGEAFF	TGTGCCAGCAGTCCGGAGGACGGTGAAGCTTTCTTT
-	-	TRBV29-1	TRBJ2-1	CSVERGTNIEDEQFF	TGCAGCGTTGAAAGGGGGACTAATATAGAGGATGAGCAGTTCTTC
-	-	TRBV5-1	TRBJ1-2	CASSLAPGRYGYTF	TGCGCCAGCAGCTTGGCGCCAGGGAGGTATGGCTACACCTTC
-	TRBD2	TRBV7-2	TRBJ2-5	CASSLVTTSGSWKTQYF	TGTGCCAGCAGCTTAGTAACGACTAGCGGTTCTTGGAAGACCCAGTACTTC
-	TRBD1	TRBV6-1	TRBJ1-2	CASSARQGSLGGYTF	TGTGCCAGCAGTGCCCGACAGGGGTCGTTAGGAGGCTACACCTTC
-	-	TRBV27	TRBJ1-2	CASALQGARGYTF	TGTGCCAGCGCCCTTCAAGGGGCGCGTGGCTACACCTTC
-	TRBD1	TRBV6-6	TRBJ1-2	CASSPPGQGVGYTF	TGTGCCAGCAGTCCACCCGGACAGGGGGTTGGCTACACCTTC
-	TRBD2	TRBV5-1	TRBJ2-3	CASSLAGGPGDTQYF	TGCGCCAGCAGCTTAGCGGGAGGGCCGGGAGATACGCAGTATTTT
-	-	TRBV28	TRBJ2-3	CASSLSGSTDTQYF	TGTGCCAGCAGCCTTAGCGGAAGCACAGATACGCAGTATTTT
-	TRBD2	TRBV4-2	TRBJ2-1	CASSRGLAGGPGNEQFF	TGTGCCAGCAGCCGCGGACTAGCGGGGGGGCCGGGAAATGAGCAGTTCTTC
-	TRBD1	TRBV18	TRBJ2-7	CASSPTGQGSLDF	TGTGCCAGCTCACCGACGGGACAGGGAAGCTTGGACTTC
-	-	TRBV4-1	TRBJ1-2	CASSQAPAANYGYTF	TGCGCCAGCAGCCAAGCCCCAGCGGCTAACTATGGCTACACCTTC
-	-	TRBV7-2	TRBJ1-5	CASSIIPRGQPQHF	TGTGCCAGCAGCATCATTCCTAGGGGGCAGCCCCAGCATTTT
-	-	TRBV19	TRBJ2-2	CASSMLANTGELFF	TGTGCCAGTAGTATGCTAGCGAACACCGGGGAGCTGTTTTTT
-	TRBD1	TRBV6-6	TRBJ1-2	CASSQDRASYGYTF	TGTGCCAGCAGTCAGGACAGGGCCAGCTATGGCTACACCTTC
-	TRBD2	TRBV5-1	TRBJ2-3	CASSLRAGDTDTQYF	TGCGCCAGCAGCCTACGGGCGGGGGACACAGATACGCAGTATTTT
-	-	TRBV27	TRBJ2-1	CASKRTSSYNEQFF	TGTGCCAGCAAACGAACGAGCTCCTACAATGAGCAGTTCTTC
-	-	TRBV19	TRBJ1-3	CASSRGPDSSGNTIYF	TGTGCCAGTAGCAGGGGCCCCGACTCCTCTGGAAACACCATATATTTT